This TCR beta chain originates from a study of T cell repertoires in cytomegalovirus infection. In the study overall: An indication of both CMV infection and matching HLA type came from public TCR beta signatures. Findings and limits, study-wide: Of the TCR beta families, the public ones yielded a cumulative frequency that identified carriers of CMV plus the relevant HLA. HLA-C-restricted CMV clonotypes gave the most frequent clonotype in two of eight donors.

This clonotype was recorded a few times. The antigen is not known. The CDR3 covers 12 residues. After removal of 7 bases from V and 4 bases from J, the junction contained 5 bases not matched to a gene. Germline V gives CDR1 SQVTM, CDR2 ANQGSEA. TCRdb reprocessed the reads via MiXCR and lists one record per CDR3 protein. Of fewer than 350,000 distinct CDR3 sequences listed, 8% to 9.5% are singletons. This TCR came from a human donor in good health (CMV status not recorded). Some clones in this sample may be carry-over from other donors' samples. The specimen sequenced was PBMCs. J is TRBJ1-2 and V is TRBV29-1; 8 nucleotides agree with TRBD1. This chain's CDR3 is CSGADRGYGYTF. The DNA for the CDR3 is TGCAGCGGGGCCGACAGGGGCTATGGCTACACCTTC.